The rows below give T cell receptor beta chains drawn from one sample of a study of low-dose radiotherapy and immunotherapy resistance in tumors. TCRdb re-analysed the reads in MiXCR, keeping a single row per CDR3 protein. The sample lists tens of thousands of distinct CDR3 sequences; approximately 31% were seen once. Sequences were derived from PBMCs, sampled after low-dose radiotherapy plus immunotherapy. Every receptor here comes from a male donor with rectosigmoid adenocarcinoma. Each CDR3 is given with its conserved first and last residue. The D gene is left open where the match is weak. For some rows the clone size is stated as once, few or many, or as a class when expanded; others skip it.

size | J | D | V | length | CDR3 | DNA
few | TRBJ2-7 | . | TRBV12-3/TRBV12-4 | 11 | CASSPGEEQYF | TGTGCCAGCAGTCCAGGAGAGGAGCAGTACTTC
many | TRBJ2-5 | . | TRBV10-3 | 14 | CATRRETATETQYF | TGTGCCACCCGCCGGGAGACTGCGACAGAGACCCAGTACTTC
many | TRBJ1-1 | . | TRBV12-3/TRBV12-4 | 14 | CASSLGLGNTEAFF | TGTGCCAGCAGTTTGGGATTGGGGAACACTGAAGCTTTCTTT
many | TRBJ2-5 | . | TRBV21-1 | 18 | CASVRGLLAGRTQETQYF | TGTGCCAGCGTGCGGGGACTTCTGGCGGGGCGAACTCAAGAGACCCAGTACTTC
many | TRBJ2-5 | TRBD2 | TRBV2 | 13 | CASSIREGETQYF | TGTGCCAGCAGTATCAGGGAGGGAGAGACCCAGTACTTC
many | TRBJ2-3 | . | TRBV6-2/TRBV6-3 | 14 | CATTGQTSTDTQYF | TGTGCCACGACTGGACAAACTAGCACAGATACGCAGTATTTT
. | TRBJ2-5 | . | TRBV5-1 | 15 | CASSLEGAGGETQYF | TGCGCCAGCAGCCTGGAGGGGGCGGGAGGAGAGACCCAGTACTTC
many | TRBJ2-5 | . | TRBV7-2 | 13 | CASSLVSQETQYF | TGTGCCAGCAGCTTAGTTTCACAAGAGACCCAGTACTTC
many | TRBJ1-5 | . | TRBV24-1 | 14 | CATSDLEGNQPQHF | TGTGCCACCAGTGATCTGGAAGGAAATCAGCCCCAGCATTTT
. | TRBJ1-1 | . | TRBV12-3/TRBV12-4 | 14 | CASTAIGRVTEAFF | TGTGCCAGCACCGCTATAGGGCGGGTGACTGAAGCTTTCTTT